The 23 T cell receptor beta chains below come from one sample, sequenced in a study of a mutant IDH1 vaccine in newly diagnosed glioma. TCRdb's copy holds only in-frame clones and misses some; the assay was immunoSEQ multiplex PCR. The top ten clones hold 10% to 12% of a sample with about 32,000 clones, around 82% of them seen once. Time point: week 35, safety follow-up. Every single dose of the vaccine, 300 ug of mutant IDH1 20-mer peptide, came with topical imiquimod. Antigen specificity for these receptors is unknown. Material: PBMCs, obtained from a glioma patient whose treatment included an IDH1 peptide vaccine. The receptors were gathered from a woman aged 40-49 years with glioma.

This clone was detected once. CDR3 sequence: CASSLTGETQYF. DNA for the CDR3: TGTGCCAGCAGTTTAACGGGGGAGACCCAGTACTTC. The chain is built from TRBV27 and TRBJ2-5; D possibly corresponds to TRBD2 (5 bases). Germline-derived CDR1 and CDR2 are MNHEY and SMNVEV (reference sequence). CDR3 length: 12 residues. V dropped 2 bases and J dropped 5 bases, with 6 bases sitting between them.

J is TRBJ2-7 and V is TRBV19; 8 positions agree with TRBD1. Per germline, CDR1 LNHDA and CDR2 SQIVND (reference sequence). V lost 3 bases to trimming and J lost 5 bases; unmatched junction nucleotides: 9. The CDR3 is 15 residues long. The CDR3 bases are TGTGCCAGTAGTATCAGAGGACAGGGTAAAAACGAGCAGTACTTC. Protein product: CASSIRGQGKNEQYF.

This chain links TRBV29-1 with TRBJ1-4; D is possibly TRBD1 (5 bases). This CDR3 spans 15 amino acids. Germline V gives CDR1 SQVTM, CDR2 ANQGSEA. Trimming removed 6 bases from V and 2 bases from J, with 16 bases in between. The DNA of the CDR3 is TGCAGCGTAAACCGTCGGGGGGGGACTAATGAAAAACTGTTTTTT. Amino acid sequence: CSVNRRGGTNEKLFF.

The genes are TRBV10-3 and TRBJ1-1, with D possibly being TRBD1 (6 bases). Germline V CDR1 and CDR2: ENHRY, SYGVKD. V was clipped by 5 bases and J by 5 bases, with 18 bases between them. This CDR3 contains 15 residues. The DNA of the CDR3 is TGTGCCATCAGTCGACAGGTCGGGGGCGGAACTGAAGCTTTCTTT. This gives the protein CAISRQVGGGTEAFF.

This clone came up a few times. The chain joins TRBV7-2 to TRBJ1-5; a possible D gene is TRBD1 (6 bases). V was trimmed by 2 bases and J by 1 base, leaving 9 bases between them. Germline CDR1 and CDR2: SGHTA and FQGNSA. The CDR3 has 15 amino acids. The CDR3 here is CASSLKGGSNQPQHF. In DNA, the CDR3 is TGTGCCAGCAGCTTAAAAGGGGGAAGCAATCAGCCCCAGCATTTT.

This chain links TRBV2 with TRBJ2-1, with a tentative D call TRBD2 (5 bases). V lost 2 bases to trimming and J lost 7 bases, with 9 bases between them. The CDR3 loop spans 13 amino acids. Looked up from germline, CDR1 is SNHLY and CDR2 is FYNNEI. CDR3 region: CASSERRRNEQFF. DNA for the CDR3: TGTGCCAGCAGTGAAAGGAGGAGGAATGAGCAGTTCTTC.

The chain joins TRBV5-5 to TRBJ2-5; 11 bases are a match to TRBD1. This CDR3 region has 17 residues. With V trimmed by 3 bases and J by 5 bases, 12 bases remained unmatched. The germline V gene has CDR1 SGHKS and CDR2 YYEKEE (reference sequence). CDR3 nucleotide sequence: TGTGCCAGCAGCTCGACGCCGGGACAGGGGGTTTGGGAGACCCAGTACTTC. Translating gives CASSSTPGQGVWETQYF. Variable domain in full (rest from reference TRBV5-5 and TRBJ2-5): DAGVTQSPTHLIKTRGQQVTLRCSPISGHKSVSWYQQVLGQGPQFIFQYYEKEERGRGNFPDRFSARQFPNYSSELNVNALLLGDSALYLCASSSTPGQGVWETQYFGPGTRLLVL.

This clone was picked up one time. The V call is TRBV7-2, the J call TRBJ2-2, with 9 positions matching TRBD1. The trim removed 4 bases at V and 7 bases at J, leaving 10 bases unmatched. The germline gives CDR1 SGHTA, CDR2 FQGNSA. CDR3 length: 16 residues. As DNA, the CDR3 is TGTGCCAGCAGCTCATACAGGGGGCAGTTTGGCGGGGAGCTGTTTTTT. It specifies CASSSYRGQFGGELFF. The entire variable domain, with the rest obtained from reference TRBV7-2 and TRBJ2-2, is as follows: GAGVSQSPSNKVTEKGKDVELRCDPISGHTALYWYRQSLGQGLEFLIYFQGNSAPDKSGLPSDRFSAERTGGSVSTLTIQRTQQEDSAVYLCASSSYRGQFGGELFFGEGSRLTVL.

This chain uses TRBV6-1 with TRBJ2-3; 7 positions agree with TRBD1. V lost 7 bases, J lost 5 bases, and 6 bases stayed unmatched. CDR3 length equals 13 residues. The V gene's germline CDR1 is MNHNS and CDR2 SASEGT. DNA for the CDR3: TGTGCCAGCATTGACAGGGCGGGAGATACGCAGTATTTT. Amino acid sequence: CASIDRAGDTQYF.

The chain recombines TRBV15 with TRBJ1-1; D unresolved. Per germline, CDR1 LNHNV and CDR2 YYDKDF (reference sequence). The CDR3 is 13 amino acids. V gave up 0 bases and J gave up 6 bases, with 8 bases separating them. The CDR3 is CATSRDWDSEAFF. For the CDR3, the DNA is TGTGCCACCAGCAGAGATTGGGATTCTGAAGCTTTCTTT.

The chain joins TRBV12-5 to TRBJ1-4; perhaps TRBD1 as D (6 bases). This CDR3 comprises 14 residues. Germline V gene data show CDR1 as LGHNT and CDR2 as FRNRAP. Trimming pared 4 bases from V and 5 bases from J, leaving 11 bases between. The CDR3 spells CASGSGVRNEKLFF. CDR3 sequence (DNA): TGTGCTAGTGGTTCAGGGGTTAGGAATGAAAAACTGTTTTTT.

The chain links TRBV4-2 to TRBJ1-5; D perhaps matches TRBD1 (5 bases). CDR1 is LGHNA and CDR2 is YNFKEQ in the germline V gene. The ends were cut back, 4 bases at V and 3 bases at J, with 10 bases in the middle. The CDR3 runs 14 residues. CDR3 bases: TGTGCCAGCAGCCCCACGGGGACCAATCAGCCCCAGCATTTT. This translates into CASSPTGTNQPQHF.

CDR3 in DNA: TGTGCCAGCAGCCCCCAGGGGGCTTATCAGCCCCAGCATTTT. Protein sequence: CASSPQGAYQPQHF. The chain joins TRBV6-6 to TRBJ1-5; 8 bases are shared with TRBD1. The CDR3 length is 14 residues. Germline CDR1 MNHNY, CDR2 SVGAGI (reference sequence). V trimming: 6 bases; J trimming: 5 bases; junction bases outside the gene matches: 6.

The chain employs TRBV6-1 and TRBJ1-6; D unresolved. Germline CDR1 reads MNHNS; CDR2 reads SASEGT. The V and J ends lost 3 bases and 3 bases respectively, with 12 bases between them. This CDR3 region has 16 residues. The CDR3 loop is CASSEDRHHYNSPLHF. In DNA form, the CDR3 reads TGTGCCAGCAGTGAGGACCGTCATCACTATAATTCACCCCTCCACTTT.

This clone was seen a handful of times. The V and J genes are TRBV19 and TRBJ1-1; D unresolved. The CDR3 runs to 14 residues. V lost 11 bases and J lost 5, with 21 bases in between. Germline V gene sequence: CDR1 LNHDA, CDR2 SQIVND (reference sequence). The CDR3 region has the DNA TGTGCCTCCCAACATAAGCTCCTTCGGACTGAAGCTTTCTTT. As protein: CASQHKLLRTEAFF.

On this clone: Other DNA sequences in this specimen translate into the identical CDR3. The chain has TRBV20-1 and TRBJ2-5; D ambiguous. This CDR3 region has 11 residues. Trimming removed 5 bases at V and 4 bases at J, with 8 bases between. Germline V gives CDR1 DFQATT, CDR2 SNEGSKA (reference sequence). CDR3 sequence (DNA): TGCAGTGCTTCCCTGTCAGAGACCCAGTACTTC. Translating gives CSASLSETQYF.

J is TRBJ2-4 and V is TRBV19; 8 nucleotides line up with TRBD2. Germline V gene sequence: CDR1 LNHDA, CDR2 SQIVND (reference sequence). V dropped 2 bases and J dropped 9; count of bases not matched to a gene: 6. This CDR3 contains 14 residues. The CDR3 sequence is CASSIRAGDGIQYF. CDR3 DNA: TGTGCCAGTAGTATAAGAGCGGGGGACGGCATTCAGTACTTC.

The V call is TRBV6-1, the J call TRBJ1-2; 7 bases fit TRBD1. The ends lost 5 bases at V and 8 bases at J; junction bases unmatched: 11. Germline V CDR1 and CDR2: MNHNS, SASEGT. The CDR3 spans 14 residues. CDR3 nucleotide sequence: TGTGCCAGCAGTCGGGAACAGGGGAAGAGGGGCTACACCTTC. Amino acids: CASSREQGKRGYTF.

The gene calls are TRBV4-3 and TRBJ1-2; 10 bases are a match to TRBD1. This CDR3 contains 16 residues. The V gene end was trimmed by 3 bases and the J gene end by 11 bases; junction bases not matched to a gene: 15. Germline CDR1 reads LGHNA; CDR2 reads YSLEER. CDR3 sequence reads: CASSHGVSDRGLWYTF. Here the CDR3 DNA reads TGCGCCAGCAGCCACGGGGTCAGCGACAGGGGGCTGTGGTACACCTTC.

The CDR3 nucleotides read TGTGCCAGCAGTTTCTCTCCGAGACAGGGGATCTACAATGAGCAGTTCTTC. It is translated as CASSFSPRQGIYNEQFF. The chain uses TRBV2 and TRBJ2-1; TRBD1 matches 8 bases. Trimming removed 5 bases from V and 3 bases from J; junction bases left unmatched: 12. This CDR3 comprises 17 residues. The V gene's germline CDR1 is SNHLY and CDR2 FYNNEI.

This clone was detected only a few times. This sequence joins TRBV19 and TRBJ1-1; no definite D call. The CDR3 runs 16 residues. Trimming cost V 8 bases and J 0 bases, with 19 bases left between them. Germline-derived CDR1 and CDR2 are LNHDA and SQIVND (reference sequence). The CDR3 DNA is TGTGCCAGTGACTCAAACCAAGGAGGGATGAACACTGAAGCTTTCTTT. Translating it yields CASDSNQGGMNTEAFF. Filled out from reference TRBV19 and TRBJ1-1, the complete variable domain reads DGGITQSPKYLFRKEGQNVTLSCEQNLNHDAMYWYRQDPGQGLRLIYYSQIVNDFQKGDIAEGYSVSREKKESFPLTVTSAQKNPTAFYLCASDSNQGGMNTEAFFGQGTRLTVV.

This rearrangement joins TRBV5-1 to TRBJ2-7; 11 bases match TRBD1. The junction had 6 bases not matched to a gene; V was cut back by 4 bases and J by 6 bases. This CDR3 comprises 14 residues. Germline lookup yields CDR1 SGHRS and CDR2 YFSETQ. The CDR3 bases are TGCGCCAGCAGCGCCGGACAGGGGGCACCCGAGCAGTACTTC. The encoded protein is CASSAGQGAPEQYF. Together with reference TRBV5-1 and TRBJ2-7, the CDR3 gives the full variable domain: KAGVTQTPRYLIKTRGQQVTLSCSPISGHRSVSWYQQTPGQGLQFLFEYFSETQRNKGNFPGRFSGRQFSNSRSEMNVSTLELGDSALYLCASSAGQGAPEQYFGPGTRLTVT.

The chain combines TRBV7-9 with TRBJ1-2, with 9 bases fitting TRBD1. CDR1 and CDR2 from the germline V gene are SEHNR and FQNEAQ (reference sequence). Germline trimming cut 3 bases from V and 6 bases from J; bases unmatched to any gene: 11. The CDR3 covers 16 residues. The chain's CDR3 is CASSFPGTGRSHGYTF. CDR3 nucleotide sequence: TGTGCCAGCAGCTTCCCCGGGACAGGGCGATCCCATGGCTACACCTTC.